This T cell receptor (beta chain) was observed in a study of blood T cell repertoires in COVID-19. About the study: In each case, the material was cDNA or gDNA derived from T cells, B-cell-depleted T cells, or PBMCs.

The study recruited people aged roughly 18 to 100 years across some 23 US areas. Clinical history as reported by participants underpinned cohort assignment. The method was immunoSEQ multiplex PCR; TCRdb's version includes in-frame clones alone and lacks a portion of them. The sample has about 320,000 clones; approximately 90% are singletons. The sequenced sample consisted of PBMCs or T cells enriched from blood (not recorded which). This TCR was sampled from a woman in her 30s who had been exposed to COVID-19.

The CDR3 is CASSHVNTEAFF. In DNA, the CDR3 is TGTGCCAGCAGCCACGTCAACACTGAAGCTTTCTTT. This rearrangement joins TRBV4-2 to TRBJ1-1, with no clear D. V was pared by 3 bases and J by 2 bases, with 4 bases between. This CDR3 comprises 12 residues. Per the germline V gene, CDR1 is LGHNA and CDR2 is YNFKEQ.